These 27 T cell receptor beta chains came from one sample sequenced in a study of blood T cell repertoires in COVID-19. Using immunoSEQ multiplex PCR, the repertoire was profiled, and TCRdb retains in-frame clones only, with some absent. The sample has approximately 220,000 clones; roughly four fifths are singletons. The specimen sequenced was PBMCs or T cells enriched from blood (not recorded which). These receptors all come from a woman aged 50 to 60 who had been exposed to COVID-19.

The chain couples TRBV10-3 to TRBJ1-2; 7 bases map to TRBD1. The CDR3 has 12 amino acids. Germline V gene data show CDR1 as ENHRY and CDR2 as SYGVKD. V trimming: 10 bases; J trimming: 2 bases; junction bases outside the gene matches: 4. The CDR3 DNA follows: TGTGCCACAGGACAGGCCAACTATGGCTACACCTTC. Protein sequence: CATGQANYGYTF.

The rearrangement uses TRBV19 and TRBJ2-2; TRBD1 matches 7 bases. CDR1 and CDR2 (germline): LNHDA, SQIVND (reference sequence). V shed 7 bases, J shed 3 bases, and the junction held 8 bases outside the gene matches. The CDR3 loop spans 15 amino acids. CDR3 in amino acids: CASTHPGTDTGELFF. DNA for the CDR3: TGTGCCAGTACTCATCCGGGGACAGACACCGGGGAGCTGTTTTTT.

This clone occurred once. The V and J genes are TRBV9 and TRBJ1-1; D is uncertain. The ends were cut back, 4 bases at V and 3 bases at J, with 13 bases in the middle. There are 14 residues in the CDR3. The V gene's germline CDR1 is SGDLS and CDR2 YYNGEE. The CDR3 region has the DNA TGTGCCAGCAGCCTACAGCACGAAGACACTGAAGCTTTCTTT. It specifies CASSLQHEDTEAFF.

The chain carries TRBV7-9 and TRBJ1-1; unclear D gene. The CDR3 totals 12 residues. Trimming cost V 2 bases and J 8 bases, with 9 bases left between them. Germline V CDR1 and CDR2: SEHNR, FQNEAQ (reference sequence). The CDR3 loop is CASSLRSSEAFF. As DNA, the CDR3 is TGTGCCAGCAGCTTACGGTCTTCCGAAGCTTTCTTT.

The J gene is TRBJ1-1, the V gene TRBV19, with D uncertain. Between the trimmed V and J ends, which lost 0 bases and 2 bases, there was a span of 7 bases. Germline values: CDR1 LNHDA, CDR2 SQIVND (reference sequence). The CDR3 totals 14 residues. The CDR3 protein is CASSIDPVNTEAFF. CDR3 DNA: TGTGCCAGTAGTATAGATCCAGTTAACACTGAAGCTTTCTTT.

The J gene is TRBJ2-3, the V gene TRBV7-9, with 13 nucleotides matching TRBD2. The CDR3 is 18 amino acids. V dropped 0 bases and J dropped 4; count of bases not matched to a gene: 7. The germline gives CDR1 SEHNR, CDR2 FQNEAQ (reference sequence). The CDR3 spells CASSLASRTSGGADTQYF. The CDR3 coding sequence is TGTGCCAGCAGCTTAGCCTCTAGAACTAGCGGGGGGGCAGATACGCAGTATTTT.

This clone was recorded only once. The rearrangement uses TRBV18 and TRBJ1-5, with 7 nucleotides matching TRBD1. Germline assignment: CDR1 KGHSH and CDR2 LQKENI. The CDR3 loop spans 13 amino acids. With V trimmed by 6 bases and J by 2 bases, 1 base remained unmatched. The CDR3 DNA reads as TGTGCCAGCTCCGGGACAGGCAATCAGCCCCAGCATTTT. Its translation is CASSGTGNQPQHF.

This chain joins TRBV6-1 and TRBJ2-3; no clear D gene. Trimming pared 2 bases from V and 3 bases from J, leaving 3 bases between. Germline V gives CDR1 MNHNS, CDR2 SASEGT. This CDR3 has 12 amino acids. The CDR3 here is CASSEPTDTQYF. DNA for the CDR3: TGTGCCAGCAGTGAACCTACAGATACGCAGTATTTT.

The J gene is TRBJ2-1, the V gene TRBV4-2; TRBD2 matches 9 bases. Germline CDR1 is LGHNA and CDR2 is YNFKEQ. V was pared by 2 bases and J by 8 bases, with 7 bases of the junction left unmatched. There are 15 residues in the CDR3. The CDR3 bases are TGTGCCAGCAGCCAAACGGCGGGGGGGGCCCATGAGCAGTTCTTC. It specifies CASSQTAGGAHEQFF.

The V call is TRBV7-9, the J call TRBJ2-4, with 7 bases matching TRBD2. V shed 4 bases and J 9 bases; nucleotides not matched to a gene: 6. The CDR3 runs 13 residues. Germline V gives CDR1 SEHNR, CDR2 FQNEAQ (reference sequence). Written as DNA, the CDR3 is TGTGCCAGCAGCTCATCGACGGGAGGCATTCAGTACTTC. Translating it yields CASSSSTGGIQYF.

The V and J genes are TRBV15 and TRBJ1-6; TRBD1 aligns across 10 bases. Germline V gives CDR1 LNHNV, CDR2 YYDKDF (reference sequence). The CDR3 has 15 residues. J lost 7 bases, V lost 0 bases, and 0 bases had no gene match. The CDR3 nucleotides read TGTGCCACCAGCAGAGAGGACAGGGGGAATTCACCCCTCCACTTT. Translated: CATSREDRGNSPLHF.

This rearrangement joins TRBV28 to TRBJ2-2; TRBD1 matches at 10 bases. V lost 7 bases to trimming and J lost 7 bases; unmatched junction nucleotides: 6. Germline V CDR1 and CDR2: MDHEN, SYDVKM. The CDR3 has 14 residues. As DNA, the CDR3 is TGTGCCAGCACTCGACAGGGGGCCCTCGGGGAGCTGTTTTTT. It encodes CASTRQGALGELFF. Full variable domain (missing parts from reference TRBV28 and TRBJ2-2): DVKVTQSSRYLVKRTGEKVFLECVQDMDHENMFWYRQDPGLGLRLIYFSYDVKMKEKGDIPEGYSVSREKKERFSLILESASTNQTSMYLCASTRQGALGELFFGEGSRLTVL.

V gene TRBV11-2 combines with J gene TRBJ1-2; no firm D call. CDR1 SGHAT and CDR2 FQNNGV come from the germline V gene. The CDR3 has 17 residues. V gave up 2 bases and J gave up 8 bases, with 24 bases separating them. CDR3 region: CASSLFGRGLSARGYTF. As DNA, the CDR3 is TGTGCCAGCAGCTTATTCGGACGAGGACTTTCCGCTAGAGGCTACACCTTC.

This rearrangement joins TRBV5-8 to TRBJ2-5; D is unclear. From germline, CDR1 is SGHTS and CDR2 YDEGEE. The V end was cut by 2 bases, the J end by 4 bases, with 9 bases between. The CDR3 is 13 residues long. In nucleotides, the CDR3 is TGTGCCAGCAGCTTAGTGAGAGGAGAGACCCAGTACTTC. Translated: CASSLVRGETQYF. Full variable domain (missing parts from reference TRBV5-8 and TRBJ2-5): EAGVTQSPTHLIKTRGQQATLRCSPISGHTSVYWYQQALGLGLQFLLWYDEGEERNRGNFPPRFSGRQFPNYSSELNVNALELEDSALYLCASSLVRGETQYFGPGTRLLVL.

The rearrangement links TRBV7-9 to TRBJ1-1, with 12 nucleotides matching TRBD1. The CDR3 length is 17 residues. V lost 6 bases, J lost 3 bases, and 11 bases stayed unmatched. The germline CDR1 and CDR2 sequences are SEHNR and FQNEAQ (reference sequence). As DNA, the CDR3 is TGTGCCAGCAGTTCCGGGACAGGGGGCTGGGTTGACACTGAAGCTTTCTTT. Its translation: CASSSGTGGWVDTEAFF. Full variable domain (rest looked up from reference TRBV7-9 and TRBJ1-1): DTGVSQNPRHKITKRGQNVTFRCDPISEHNRLYWYRQTLGQGPEFLTYFQNEAQLEKSRLLSDRFSAERPKGSFSTLEIQRTEQGDSAMYLCASSSGTGGWVDTEAFFGQGTRLTVV.

The J gene is TRBJ2-7, the V gene TRBV23-1; perhaps TRBD1 as D (6 bases). TRBV23-1 is annotated as an ORF whose role is uncertain. Trimming removed 6 bases at V and 3 bases at J, with 21 bases between. CDR3 size: 16 residues. CDR3 DNA sequence: TGCGCCAGCAGCCCCAATATCAGGGGCGAGTGCTACGAGCAGTACTTC. It encodes CASSPNIRGECYEQYF.

The CDR3 is CASSQGFTDTQYF. The CDR3 DNA reads as TGTGCCAGCTCGCAGGGTTTCACAGATACGCAGTATTTT. The chain recombines TRBV18 with TRBJ2-3, with D tentatively TRBD1 (5 bases). CDR3 length: 13 amino acids. Trimming pared 6 bases from V and 2 bases from J, leaving 9 bases between. Germline CDR1 reads KGHSH; CDR2 reads LQKENI.

The chain recombines TRBV11-2 with TRBJ2-5, with D hard to call. From germline, CDR1 is SGHAT and CDR2 FQNNGV. The germline V and J ends were trimmed by 1 base and 2 bases, with 14 bases remaining between them. This CDR3 contains 16 residues. In DNA form, the CDR3 reads TGTGCCAGCAGCTTAGGACGTGGCGGCGATCAAGAGACCCAGTACTTC. Amino acids: CASSLGRGGDQETQYF.

This rearrangement joins TRBV19 to TRBJ1-3; TRBD1 is a possible D gene (6 bases). V dropped 11 bases and J dropped 2 bases, with 10 bases sitting between them. This CDR3 has 12 amino acids. Per germline, CDR1 LNHDA and CDR2 SQIVND (reference sequence). The CDR3: CAAGETGNTIYF. The CDR3 DNA reads TGTGCCGCAGGGGAAACTGGAAACACCATATATTTT.

The chain combines TRBV3-1 (or the pseudogene TRBV3-2) with TRBJ1-1; a weak D match, TRBD1 (5 bases). This CDR3 has 15 amino acids. Germline V gene sequence: CDR1 LGHDT, CDR2 YNNKEL (reference sequence). V lost 4 bases and J lost 7, with 19 bases in between. Here the CDR3 DNA reads TGTGCCAGCAGCCCCTACGGAGGTTCCGGGGGTGAAGCTTTCTTT. Its protein product is CASSPYGGSGGEAFF.

The V and J genes are TRBV20-1 and TRBJ2-7, with D perhaps matching TRBD2 (6 bases). The CDR3 runs to 11 residues. Looked up from germline, CDR1 is DFQATT and CDR2 is SNEGSKA (reference sequence). V lost 1 base, J lost 6 bases, and 7 bases lay in between. CDR3 sequence: CSARGEVEQYF. The CDR3 DNA is TGCAGTGCTAGAGGGGAGGTCGAGCAGTACTTC.

The V gene is TRBV7-9, the J gene TRBJ2-7, with TRBD2 as a possible D gene (7 bases). The germline V and J ends were trimmed by 4 bases and 2 bases, with 18 bases remaining between them. CDR1 is SEHNR, CDR2 FQNEAQ, per germline (reference sequence). The CDR3 covers 16 residues. CDR3 nucleotide sequence: TGTGCCAGCAGCTACCGTGGGGGGGCCTCTCCCTACGAGCAGTACTTC. Its translation is CASSYRGGASPYEQYF.

The chain joins TRBV27 to TRBJ1-1; 7 bases line up with TRBD1. The CDR3 contains 14 residues. Losses at the gene ends were 4 bases for V and 4 bases for J; bases not matched to a gene: 6. Looked up from germline, CDR1 is MNHEY and CDR2 is SMNVEV (reference sequence). The CDR3 protein is CASSSGQAGTEAFF. For the CDR3, the DNA is TGTGCCAGCAGTTCCGGACAGGCGGGCACTGAAGCTTTCTTT.

The V call is TRBV30, the J call TRBJ2-7; TRBD2 matches 11 bases. CDR1 and CDR2 from the germline V gene are GTSNPN and SVGIG (reference sequence). J gave up 6 bases and V 2 bases, and 3 bases lay outside the gene matches. This CDR3 region has 13 residues. The DNA for the CDR3 is TGTGCCTGGAGTTGGCTAGCGGGGGGCGAGCAGTACTTC. This sequence encodes CAWSWLAGGEQYF. Looking up the rest from reference TRBV30 and TRBJ2-7 gives the full variable domain: SQTIHQWPATLVQPVGSPLSLECTVEGTSNPNLYWYRQAAGRGLQLLFYSVGIGQISSEVPQNLSASRPQDRQFILSSKKLLLSDSGFYLCAWSWLAGGEQYFGPGTRLTVT.

The chain employs TRBV9 and TRBJ2-7, with 7 positions matching TRBD1. Trimming removed 4 bases from V and 6 bases from J; junction bases left unmatched: 7. Germline V gives CDR1 SGDLS, CDR2 YYNGEE. The CDR3 covers 13 residues. The CDR3 here is CASSRDRSSEQYF. In DNA form, the CDR3 reads TGTGCCAGCAGCCGGGACAGATCTAGCGAGCAGTACTTC.

Turning to this clone: Sequence at one end of the junction differs from germline and may be a read error. J is TRBJ2-1 and V is TRBV7-3; 10 positions agree with TRBD2. The germline gives CDR1 SGHTA, CDR2 FQGTGA. The CDR3 covers 16 residues. CDR3 loop: CASSVTGASGGGEQFF. The CDR3 DNA sequence: TGTGCCAGCAGCGTAACCGGGGCTAGCGGGGGTGGTGAGCAGTTCTTC.

CDR3 nucleotide sequence: TGCAGCGTTCGGAGAGGGCGTGAGGATACGCAGTATTTT. Protein product: CSVRRGREDTQYF. The chain has TRBV29-1 and TRBJ2-3; D might be TRBD2 (5 bases). Trimming took off 5 bases at V and 6 bases at J, with 15 bases between the two ends. CDR1 is SQVTM, CDR2 ANQGSEA, per germline. This CDR3 is 13 amino acids long.